This T cell receptor beta chain is from a study of blood T cell repertoires in COVID-19 (dated by TCRdb to 2020 to 2021). Regarding the research as a whole: Collaborator samples came from the United States, Italy and Spain and covered acute and convalescent phases of COVID-19. The prospective study material was composed of cDNA or gDNA derived from T cells, B-cell-depleted T cells, or PBMCs. Deeply sampled blood TCRbeta repertoires from subjects exposed to, actively infected with, or recovered from COVID-19 were included in the dataset. A freely available public database, intended as a resource for researchers studying the immune response to SARS-CoV-2, is where the repertoires were released. The samples were drawn from two sources: the first 160 participants of the ongoing ImmuneRACE study, and approximately 1,300 subjects contributed by 6 global collaborators. A de-identified subject ID, COVID-19 status, age in years and sex were almost always included in the sample metadata. HLA class I and class II types, where available, came from metadata supplied by the sample provider rather than from assay-based typing.

Results and caveats for the whole study, not just this receptor: The amount of clinical and demographic metadata varied by source and participant and was provided uncurated.

For this clone: Its antigen has not been determined. Within one base of it there is no much larger clone, and no base qualities were kept.

Reading the germline V gene (reference sequence) gives CDR1 SEHNR and CDR2 FQNEAQ. V trim: 5 bases; J trim: 6 bases; unmatched bases: 12. From cysteine to phenylalanine, the CDR3 is 16 amino acids long. Only the CDR3 DNA stays, 48 bases, in frame from base 1. TCRbeta CDR3 regions were amplified from genomic DNA by means of the immunoSEQ Assay, a bias-controlled multiplex PCR. In the authors' own workflow: The number of nucleated cells in each sample was estimated from the amplification of reference gene primers within the assay. To quantify the absolute abundance of each unique TCRbeta CDR3 rearrangement, sequence reads were collapsed and filtered. For each sample, productive Simpson clonality was calculated as the square root of Simpson's diversity index across productive rearrangements. TCRdb took over this immuneACCESS table, retaining in-frame rearrangements with V and J assigned. Such tables are incomplete; in checked studies, under half of the missing clones stem from an unresolved V gene, and the remainder is unexplained. Clone size and V and J calls were adopted from that table, with D and trimming inferred from the DNA. In all, the sample holds about 320,000 clones, and 89% of those were seen once. The ten largest clones add up to 5% to 7% of the sample.

Another Seattle source contributed samples from volunteer blood donors who had recovered from COVID-19. Each collaborating institution followed its own protocols to collect whole blood in K2EDTA tubes. For TCRbeta analysis, collaborator samples were shipped as frozen whole blood, as isolated PBMCs, or as DNA extracted from either sample type. The chain uses TRBV7-9 and TRBJ1-5; TRBD1 lines up with 8 middle nucleotides. The sequence was obtained from a man aged 18 to 35 who had recovered from COVID-19. Sequencing was carried out using peripheral blood. The CDR3 has the sequence CASSDTGWTGSQPQHF. The nucleotide sequence is given as TGTGCCAGCAGCGACACCGGGTGGACAGGGAGTCAGCCCCAGCATTTT.